Sequencing of this TCR beta chain was carried out in a study of cytomegalovirus exposure and HLA in healthy donors. Study-level points and caveats: The productive fraction for most TCR beta V segments was about 90% or about 30% in an earlier analysis.

With 6 bases clipped from V and 5 bases from J, the junction kept 3 bases outside the gene matches. The CDR3 covers 13 residues. The V gene's germline CDR1 is SGHVS and CDR2 FNYEAQ. Amplification used 60 Vbeta primers and 13 Jbeta primers. As handled by the study authors: A follow-up analysis tallied around 80 million unique TCR beta chains, some 9.9 million shared. TCRdb's copy holds only in-frame clones and misses some; the assay was immunoSEQ multiplex PCR. Clonal size and the V and J genes are those of that table, whereas D and trimming came from the DNA. The sample holds about 170,000 clones, roughly 70% seen once. Of note for this clone: What it binds is not known.

Sequencing was done on a sample of PBMCs. The rearrangement joins TRBV7-6 to TRBJ1-3; TRBD1 matches at 8 bases. The source is a woman aged 18-29 years in good health and CMV-seropositive. The CDR3 sequence is CASRDRERNTIYF. CDR3 nucleotide sequence: TGTGCCAGCAGGGACAGGGAGAGAAACACCATATATTTT.